The 17 T cell receptor beta chains below come from one sample, sequenced in a study of cytomegalovirus exposure and HLA in healthy donors. PCR employed 60 Vbeta and 13 Jbeta primers. The method was immunoSEQ multiplex PCR; TCRdb's version includes in-frame clones alone and lacks a portion of them. The table lists approximately 110,000 clones, 15% to 19% of them singletons. The sequenced sample consisted of PBMCs. These receptors all stem from a woman aged 18 to 35 in good health and CMV-seronegative.

V gene TRBV29-1 combines with J gene TRBJ1-1, with TRBD1 matching 9 bases. With V trimmed by 6 bases and J by 0 bases, 5 bases remained unmatched. From germline, CDR1 is SQVTM and CDR2 ANQGSEA. The CDR3 sequence is 14 residues long. CDR3 nucleotides: TGCAGCGTGTTAAACAGGGGGCTGAACACTGAAGCTTTCTTT. It encodes CSVLNRGLNTEAFF.

This clone was counted a few times. This chain links TRBV10-2 with TRBJ2-2; tentatively, D is TRBD2 (7 bases). V lost 8 bases and J 5 bases, leaving 18 bases between the germline ends. Germline CDR1 and CDR2: WSHSY and SAAADI. This CDR3 has 15 amino acids. CDR3 protein: CASFGGAKRTGELFF. As DNA, the CDR3 is TGCGCCAGCTTTGGGGGGGCAAAGAGGACCGGGGAGCTGTTTTTT.

The chain combines TRBV9 with TRBJ1-5, with a tentative D call TRBD1 (6 bases). The V end was cut by 0 bases, the J end by 3 bases, with 19 bases between. Per germline, CDR1 SGDLS and CDR2 YYNGEE. This CDR3 is 18 amino acids long. The CDR3 protein is CASSVAGEGGRANQPQHF. CDR3 coding DNA: TGTGCCAGCAGCGTAGCTGGGGAGGGGGGGCGCGCCAATCAGCCCCAGCATTTT.

The chain's CDR3 is CASSPRTSGHTQYF. The CDR3 DNA reads TGTGCCAGCAGTCCACGGACTAGCGGCCATACGCAGTATTTT. This chain connects TRBV27 to TRBJ2-3, with 10 bases matching TRBD2. Per germline, CDR1 MNHEY and CDR2 SMNVEV (reference sequence). The CDR3 is made up of 14 amino acids. V gave up 5 bases and J gave up 7 bases; unmatched junction bases: 6.

The chain has TRBV7-9 and TRBJ2-7, with 8 bases matching TRBD2. Germline V gene data show CDR1 as SEHNR and CDR2 as FQNEAQ (reference sequence). J was trimmed by 0 bases and V by 8 bases; bases with no gene match: 9. The CDR3 covers 15 residues. DNA for the CDR3: TGTGCCAGCGCGACTAGCGCCTTTCCCTCCTACGAGCAGTACTTC. It codes for CASATSAFPSYEQYF.

The table lists this clone with a few counts. This chain uses TRBV5-4 with TRBJ1-1; D remains unclear. The V gene lost 0 bases and the J gene lost 3 bases, with 12 bases spanning the gap. CDR1 SGHNT and CDR2 YYREEE come from the germline V gene (reference sequence). This CDR3 spans 15 amino acids. The CDR3 is CASSLGLSRDTEAFF. CDR3 nucleotides: TGTGCCAGCAGCTTGGGGTTGTCCCGGGACACTGAAGCTTTCTTT. Filled out from reference TRBV5-4 and TRBJ1-1, the complete variable domain reads ETGVTQSPTHLIKTRGQQVTLRCSSQSGHNTVSWYQQALGQGPQFIFQYYREEENGRGNFPPRFSGLQFPNYSSELNVNALELDDSALYLCASSLGLSRDTEAFFGQGTRLTVV.

The rearrangement uses TRBV10-2 and TRBJ2-5, with 8 nucleotides matching TRBD2. Germline assignment: CDR1 WSHSY and CDR2 SAAADI. The CDR3 loop spans 14 amino acids. The ends lost 8 bases at V and 7 bases at J; junction bases unmatched: 12. The CDR3 protein is CASGTGTRGGTQYF. The DNA for the CDR3 is TGCGCCAGCGGCACCGGGACCCGGGGGGGGACCCAGTACTTC.

The V gene is TRBV2, the J gene TRBJ2-4, with 10 bases that match TRBD2. Trimming at V came to 6 bases and at J to 0 bases, leaving 5 bases not matched to a gene. This CDR3 comprises 16 residues. Germline CDR1 is SNHLY and CDR2 is FYNNEI. The CDR3 loop is CASRRGLAEAKNIQYF. In nucleotides, the CDR3 is TGTGCCAGCAGACGAGGACTAGCGGAAGCCAAAAACATTCAGTACTTC.

The chain employs TRBV10-2 and TRBJ2-1, with 13 bases fitting TRBD2. This CDR3 comprises 17 residues. The V gene end was trimmed by 4 bases and the J gene end by 10 bases; junction bases not matched to a gene: 13. Germline lookup yields CDR1 WSHSY and CDR2 SAAADI. DNA for the CDR3: TGCGCCAGCAGTGGGCCCGGGACTAGCGGGATGCGCGCGGAGCAGTTCTTC. It codes for CASSGPGTSGMRAEQFF.

V gene TRBV18 combines with J gene TRBJ2-6; D is ambiguous. Deletions cut 6 bases from V and 0 bases from J, with 9 bases between. CDR1 is KGHSH, CDR2 LQKENI, per germline. The CDR3 runs to 15 residues. As DNA, the CDR3 is TGTGCCAGCTCCCCTAGTCCCTCTGGGGCCAACGTCCTGACTTTC. Its protein is CASSPSPSGANVLTF.

This chain uses TRBV27 with TRBJ1-2; 8 nucleotides agree with TRBD1. The CDR3 loop spans 15 amino acids. Germline V gene sequence: CDR1 MNHEY, CDR2 SMNVEV (reference sequence). The ends lost 6 bases at V and 7 bases at J; junction bases unmatched: 13. The CDR3 loop is CASSSSQGAGFGYTF. DNA for the CDR3: TGTGCCAGCAGCTCCTCCCAGGGGGCTGGGTTTGGCTACACCTTC.

This clone has just a few counts. The chain has TRBV5-1 and TRBJ2-7; D possibly corresponds to TRBD2 (6 bases). The CDR3 loop spans 13 amino acids. V was cut by 6 bases and J by 1 base, with 11 bases left in between. The germline gives CDR1 SGHRS, CDR2 YFSETQ. DNA for the CDR3: TGCGCCAGCACCTCCGGGGGTTCCTACGAGCAGTACTTC. Translated, it gives CASTSGGSYEQYF.

This clone was picked up a small number of times. The chain carries TRBV5-1 and TRBJ2-1, with D hard to call. With 3 bases removed from V and 4 bases from J, the gap between germline ends came to 17 bases. Germline loops: CDR1 SGHRS, CDR2 YFSETQ. The CDR3 length is 16 residues. The CDR3 DNA is TGCGCCAGCAGCTCCAGAACAGCCGAATTTTACAATGAGCAGTTCTTC. Residues: CASSSRTAEFYNEQFF. Drawing the rest from reference TRBV5-1 and TRBJ2-1, the complete variable domain is KAGVTQTPRYLIKTRGQQVTLSCSPISGHRSVSWYQQTPGQGLQFLFEYFSETQRNKGNFPGRFSGRQFSNSRSEMNVSTLELGDSALYLCASSSRTAEFYNEQFFGPGTRLTVL.

V gene TRBV4-3 combines with J gene TRBJ1-2; maybe TRBD1 (5 bases). Germline CDR1 LGHNA, CDR2 YSLEER. This CDR3 region has 15 residues. The V end was cut by 0 bases, the J end by 4 bases, with 12 bases between. CDR3 coding DNA: TGCGCCAGCAGCCAAGAGTCCAGGGCACTCTATGGCTACACCTTC. It encodes CASSQESRALYGYTF.

This clone has just a few counts. The gene calls are TRBV19 and TRBJ1-3; 10 bases are a match to TRBD1. CDR1 is LNHDA and CDR2 is SQIVND in the germline V gene (reference sequence). The CDR3 is 17 residues long. V trimming: 5 bases; J trimming: 1 base; junction bases outside the gene matches: 8. CDR3 loop: CASSSYRDRGSGNTIYF. Written as DNA, the CDR3 is TGTGCCAGTAGTTCTTACCGGGACAGGGGATCTGGAAACACCATATATTTT.

The V gene is TRBV5-8, the J gene TRBJ1-1; 8 bases are a match to TRBD1. Germline assignment: CDR1 SGHTS and CDR2 YDEGEE. The V and J ends lost 4 bases and 0 bases, in that order; junction bases with no gene match: 2. CDR3 size: 14 residues. The CDR3 sequence is CASSQDRVNTEAFF. The CDR3, as DNA: TGTGCCAGCAGCCAGGACAGGGTGAACACTGAAGCTTTCTTT.

The rearrangement joins TRBV11-2 to TRBJ2-1, with 10 positions matching TRBD2. V gave up 5 bases and J gave up 7 bases; unmatched junction bases: 8. CDR3 size: 15 residues. CDR1 is SGHAT, CDR2 FQNNGV, per germline. CDR3 sequence: CASSRASGGTNEQFF. The CDR3 DNA is TGTGCCAGCAGCCGAGCTAGCGGGGGTACGAATGAGCAGTTCTTC.